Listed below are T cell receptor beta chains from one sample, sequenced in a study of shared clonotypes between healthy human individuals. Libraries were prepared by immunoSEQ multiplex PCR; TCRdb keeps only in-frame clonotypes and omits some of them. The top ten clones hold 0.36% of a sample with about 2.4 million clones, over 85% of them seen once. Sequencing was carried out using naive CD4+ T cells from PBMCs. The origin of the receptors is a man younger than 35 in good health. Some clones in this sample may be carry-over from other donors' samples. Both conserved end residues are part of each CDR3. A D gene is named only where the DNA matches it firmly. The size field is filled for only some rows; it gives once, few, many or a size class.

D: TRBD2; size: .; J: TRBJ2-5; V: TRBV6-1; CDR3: CASTVHRLAEETQYF; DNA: TGTGCCAGCACGGTTCACCGACTAGCGGAAGAGACCCAGTACTTC
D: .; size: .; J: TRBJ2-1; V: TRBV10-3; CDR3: CAIGSTVDNEQFF; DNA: TGTGCCATCGGGAGTACAGTGGACAATGAGCAGTTCTTC
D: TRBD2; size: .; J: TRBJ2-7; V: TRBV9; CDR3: CASSAQLRGETYEQYF; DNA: TGTGCCAGCAGCGCCCAGTTGCGGGGGGAAACCTACGAGCAGTACTTC
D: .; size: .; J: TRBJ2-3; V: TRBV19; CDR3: CASGRTEGTDTQYF; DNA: TGTGCCAGCGGGAGGACAGAAGGCACAGATACGCAGTATTTT
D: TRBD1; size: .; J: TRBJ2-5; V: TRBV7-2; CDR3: CASSLLRTGQETQYF; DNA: TGTGCCAGCAGCCTCTTGCGGACAGGCCAAGAGACCCAGTACTTC
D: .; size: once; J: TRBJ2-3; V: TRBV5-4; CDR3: CASRRGGSKEGTDTQYF; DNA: TGTGCCAGCCGGAGGGGGGGAAGTAAGGAGGGCACAGATACGCAGTATTTT
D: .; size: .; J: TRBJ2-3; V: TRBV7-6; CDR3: CASSLAPSEGGSTDTQYF; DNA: TGTGCCAGCAGCTTAGCCCCTTCAGAAGGGGGTAGCACAGATACGCAGTATTTT
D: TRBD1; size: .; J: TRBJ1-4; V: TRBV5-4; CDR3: CASSTRQGVTNEKLFF; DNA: TGTGCCAGCAGCACCCGACAGGGGGTAACTAATGAAAAACTGTTTTTT
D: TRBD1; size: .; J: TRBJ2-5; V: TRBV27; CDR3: CASSGGTGPQETQYF; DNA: TGTGCCAGCAGTGGGGGGACAGGTCCCCAAGAGACCCAGTACTTC
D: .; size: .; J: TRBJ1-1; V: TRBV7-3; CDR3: CASSRTGRTEAFF; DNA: TGTGCCAGCAGCCGTACAGGTAGGACTGAAGCTTTCTTT
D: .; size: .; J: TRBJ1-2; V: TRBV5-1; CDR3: CASSLGGAGVYGYTF; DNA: TGCGCCAGCAGCTTAGGGGGGGCAGGAGTCTATGGCTACACCTTC
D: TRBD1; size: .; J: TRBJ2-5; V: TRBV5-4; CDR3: CASSEDRALKETQYF; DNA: TGTGCCAGCAGCGAGGACAGGGCCCTCAAAGAGACCCAGTACTTC
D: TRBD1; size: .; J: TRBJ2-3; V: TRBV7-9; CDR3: CASSPRTGADTQYF; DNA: TGTGCCAGCAGCCCAAGGACAGGGGCAGATACGCAGTATTTT
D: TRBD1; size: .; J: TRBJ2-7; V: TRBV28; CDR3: CASSPPRRGLMGEQYF; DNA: TGTGCCAGCAGTCCCCCCCGCAGGGGGCTAATGGGCGAGCAGTACTTC
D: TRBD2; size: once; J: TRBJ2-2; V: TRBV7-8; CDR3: CASSLFGLAGNTGELFF; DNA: TGTGCCAGCAGCTTATTTGGGCTAGCGGGCAACACCGGGGAGCTGTTTTTT
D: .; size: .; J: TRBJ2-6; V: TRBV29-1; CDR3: CSVVTASGANVLTF; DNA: TGCAGCGTTGTGACAGCTTCTGGGGCCAACGTCCTGACTTTC
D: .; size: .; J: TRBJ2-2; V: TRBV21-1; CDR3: CACTPQTSAKGTGELFF; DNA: TGTGCCTGCACCCCCCAGACTAGCGCAAAAGGAACCGGGGAGCTGTTTTTT
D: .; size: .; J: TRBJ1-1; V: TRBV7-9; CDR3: CASSWTLNTEAFF; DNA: TGTGCCAGCAGCTGGACACTGAACACTGAAGCTTTCTTT
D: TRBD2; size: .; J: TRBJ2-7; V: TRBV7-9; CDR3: CASSRRLADNYEQYF; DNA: TGTGCCAGCAGCCGAAGACTAGCAGACAACTACGAGCAGTACTTC
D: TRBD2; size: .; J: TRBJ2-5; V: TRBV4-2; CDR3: CASSLRLADQETQYF; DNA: TGTGCCAGCAGCCTTAGACTAGCGGATCAAGAGACCCAGTACTTC
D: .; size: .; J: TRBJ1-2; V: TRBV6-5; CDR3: CASSSSNYGYTF; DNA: TGTGCCAGCAGTTCCTCTAACTATGGCTACACCTTC
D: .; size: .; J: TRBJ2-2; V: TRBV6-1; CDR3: CASSRLGGELFF; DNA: TGTGCCAGCAGTCGACTAGGCGGGGAGCTGTTTTTT
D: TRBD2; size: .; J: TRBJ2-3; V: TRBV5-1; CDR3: CASSSGTSGRAQYF; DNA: TGCGCCAGCAGCTCCGGGACTAGCGGGAGGGCGCAGTATTTT
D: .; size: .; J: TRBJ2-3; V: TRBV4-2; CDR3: CASSQGQADTQYF; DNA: TGTGCCAGCAGCCAAGGGCAGGCAGATACGCAGTATTTT
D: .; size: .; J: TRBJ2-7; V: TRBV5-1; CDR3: CASSLALGPSREQYF; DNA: TGCGCCAGCAGCTTGGCCCTCGGCCCGTCGCGCGAGCAGTACTTC
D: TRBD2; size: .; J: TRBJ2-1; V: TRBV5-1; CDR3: CASSKTGTSGSSHEQFF; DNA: TGCGCCAGCAGCAAAACCGGGACTAGCGGGAGTAGCCATGAGCAGTTCTTC
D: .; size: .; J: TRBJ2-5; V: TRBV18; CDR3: CASSKDGLKETQYF; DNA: TGTGCCAGCTCAAAAGACGGATTAAAAGAGACCCAGTACTTC
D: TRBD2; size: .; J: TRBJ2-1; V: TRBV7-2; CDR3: CASSLELADNEQFF; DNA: TGTGCCAGCAGCTTAGAACTAGCGGACAATGAGCAGTTCTTC
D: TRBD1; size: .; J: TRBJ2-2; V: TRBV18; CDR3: CASSPRGQVNTGELFF; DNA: TGTGCCAGCTCACCGAGGGGACAGGTCAACACCGGGGAGCTGTTTTTT
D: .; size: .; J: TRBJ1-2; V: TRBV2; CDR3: CASTRTGDNYGYTF; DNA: TGTGCCAGCACTCGGACGGGAGATAACTATGGCTACACCTTC
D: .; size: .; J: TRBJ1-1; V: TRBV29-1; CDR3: CSVGPPRVLKAFF; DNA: TGCAGCGTCGGCCCCCCCAGGGTTCTCAAAGCTTTCTTT
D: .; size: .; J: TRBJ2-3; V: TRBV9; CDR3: CASSTRTVGDTQYF; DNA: TGTGCCAGCAGCACCCGGACAGTGGGGGATACGCAGTATTTT
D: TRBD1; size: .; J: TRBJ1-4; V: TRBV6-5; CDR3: CASSSGQGDEKLFF; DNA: TGTGCCAGCAGTTCGGGACAGGGGGATGAAAAACTGTTTTTT
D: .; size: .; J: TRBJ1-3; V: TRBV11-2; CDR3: CASSTRGTSGNTIYF; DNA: TGTGCCAGCAGTACCCGAGGGACCTCTGGAAACACCATATATTTT
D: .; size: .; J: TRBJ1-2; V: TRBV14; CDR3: CASSQDRSGSGYTF; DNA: TGTGCCAGCAGCCAAGATCGGAGCGGGTCCGGCTACACCTTC
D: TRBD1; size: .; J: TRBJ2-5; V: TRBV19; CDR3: CASSMGVGQERGETQYF; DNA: TGTGCCAGTAGTATGGGCGTGGGACAGGAGAGGGGAGAGACCCAGTACTTC
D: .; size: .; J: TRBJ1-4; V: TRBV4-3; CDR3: CASSQEVGEEKLFF; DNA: TGCGCCAGCAGCCAAGAAGTAGGGGAGGAAAAACTGTTTTTT
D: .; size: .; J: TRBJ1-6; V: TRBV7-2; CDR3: CASSPAAGLRSPLHF; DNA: TGTGCCAGCAGCCCAGCGGCAGGGCTACGTTCACCCCTCCACTTT
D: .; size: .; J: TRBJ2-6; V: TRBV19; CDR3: CAGAFSGANVLTF; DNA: TGTGCCGGAGCGTTCTCTGGGGCCAACGTCCTGACTTTC
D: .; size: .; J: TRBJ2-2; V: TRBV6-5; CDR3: CASSRGPNTGELFF; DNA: TGTGCCAGCAGTAGAGGACCTAACACCGGGGAGCTGTTTTTT
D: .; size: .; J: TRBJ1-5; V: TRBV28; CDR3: CASSLGPGAFSNQPQHF; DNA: TGTGCCAGCAGTTTGGGTCCAGGGGCCTTTAGCAATCAGCCCCAGCATTTT
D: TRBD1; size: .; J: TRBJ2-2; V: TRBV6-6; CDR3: CASSYPMDRVAGELFF; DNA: TGTGCCAGCAGTTACCCTATGGACAGGGTGGCCGGGGAGCTGTTTTTT
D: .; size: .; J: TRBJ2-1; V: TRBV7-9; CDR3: CASSSGTPRSEQFF; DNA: TGTGCCAGCAGTTCCGGGACACCTCGATCTGAGCAGTTCTTC
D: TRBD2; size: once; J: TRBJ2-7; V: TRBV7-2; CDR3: CASSRTSGSPYEQYF; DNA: TGTGCCAGCAGCCGGACTAGCGGGAGTCCCTACGAGCAGTACTTC
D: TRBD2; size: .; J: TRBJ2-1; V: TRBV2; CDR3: CAIRTSRIYNEQFF; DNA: TGTGCCATTAGGACTAGCAGAATATACAATGAGCAGTTCTTC